This is a list of T cell receptor beta chains from one sample in a study of blood T cell repertoires in COVID-19. Data came from immunoSEQ multiplex PCR; TCRdb stores just in-frame clones and leaves some out. The table includes around 310,000 clones, almost 90% detected once. The material sequenced was peripheral blood. These receptors were obtained from a woman aged 40 to 49 with COVID-19, enrolled during active disease. CDR3s include the opening cysteine and the closing phenylalanine or tryptophan. D genes are given only for firm matches. Size is stated for part of the rows, as once, few or many counts, or as a class when the clone is expanded.

d_gene,j_gene,abundance,v_gene,CDR3aa,CDR3nt
-,TRBJ2-1,-,TRBV11-2,CASSFSWRGGNEQFF,TGTGCCAGCAGCTTTAGCTGGAGGGGCGGTAATGAGCAGTTCTTC
-,TRBJ2-1,-,TRBV5-6,CASSHPTDDEQFF,TGTGCCAGCAGCCACCCAACAGACGATGAGCAGTTCTTC
TRBD1,TRBJ2-7,-,TRBV6-5,CASSKRTGGLHEQYF,TGTGCCAGCAGCAAAAGGACAGGGGGTCTCCACGAGCAGTACTTC
TRBD1,TRBJ1-1,-,TRBV3-1/TRBV3-2,CASRDRVNTEAFF,TGTGCCAGCAGGGACAGGGTGAACACTGAAGCTTTCTTT
-,TRBJ2-3,-,TRBV2,CASSDRAGLTDTQYF,TGTGCCAGCAGTGACCGGGCGGGCCTCACAGATACGCAGTATTTT
-,TRBJ1-1,-,TRBV5-1,CASSLTGSGNTEAFF,TGCGCCAGCAGCTTAACAGGGTCCGGGAACACTGAAGCTTTCTTT
-,TRBJ1-6,-,TRBV12-3/TRBV12-4,CASSSGTSLHF,TGTGCCAGCAGTTCCGGGACATCCCTCCACTTT
-,TRBJ2-1,-,TRBV29-1,CSVEEVRGYEQFF,TGCAGCGTTGAAGAAGTGAGAGGCTATGAGCAGTTCTTC
-,TRBJ1-2,-,TRBV3-1/TRBV3-2,CASSQGTAFYGYTF,TGTGCCAGCAGCCAAGGGACAGCATTTTATGGCTACACCTTC
TRBD1,TRBJ2-7,-,TRBV5-1,CASSPGGTGMYEQYF,TGCGCCAGCAGCCCGGGCGGGACAGGGATGTACGAGCAGTACTTC
-,TRBJ1-1,-,TRBV20-1,CSAPSTEAFF,TGCAGTGCCCCCTCCACTGAAGCTTTCTTT
-,TRBJ2-3,-,TRBV9,CASSALSGRGARDTQYF,TGTGCCAGCAGCGCCCTTTCAGGACGGGGGGCCAGAGATACGCAGTATTTT
-,TRBJ1-5,-,TRBV28,CASSPSGTSSNQPQHF,TGTGCCAGCAGTCCCTCCGGGACTTCTAGCAATCAGCCCCAGCATTTT
TRBD1,TRBJ1-4,-,TRBV4-3,CASSHTGVGEKLFF,TGCGCCAGCAGCCACACAGGGGTAGGGGAAAAACTGTTTTTT
TRBD2,TRBJ2-3,-,TRBV27,CASSRLAGGGASTDTQYF,TGTGCCAGCAGCAGACTAGCGGGAGGGGGGGCTAGCACAGATACGCAGTATTTT
TRBD1,TRBJ2-7,-,TRBV27,CASSLQQGLLYEQYF,TGTGCCAGCAGTTTACAACAGGGGTTACTCTACGAGCAGTACTTC
TRBD1,TRBJ2-7,-,TRBV5-4,CASSQWTGDFGSYEQYF,TGTGCCAGCAGCCAATGGACAGGGGATTTCGGCTCCTACGAGCAGTACTTC
TRBD2,TRBJ2-1,-,TRBV20-1,CSASGLAGVAYYNEQFF,TGCAGTGCTAGTGGGCTAGCGGGGGTCGCGTATTACAATGAGCAGTTCTTC
TRBD1,TRBJ2-1,once,TRBV2,CASRSNRGLSEQFF,TGTGCCAGCCGATCAAACAGGGGGCTCAGTGAGCAGTTCTTC
-,TRBJ2-5,-,TRBV7-3,CASSPTWDIQETQYF,TGTGCCAGCAGCCCCACCTGGGACATCCAAGAGACCCAGTACTTC
TRBD1,TRBJ1-5,-,TRBV5-6,CASSLDRANQPQHF,TGTGCCAGCAGCTTAGACAGGGCAAATCAGCCCCAGCATTTT
-,TRBJ1-4,-,TRBV6-1,CASSDRGIPNEKLFF,TGTGCCAGCAGTGATAGGGGAATACCTAATGAAAAACTGTTTTTT
TRBD1,TRBJ2-6,-,TRBV7-8,CASRDRGRSYVLTF,TGTGCCAGCAGAGACAGGGGGCGATCTTACGTCCTGACTTTC
-,TRBJ2-5,once,TRBV6-2/TRBV6-3,CASSLQGVQTQYF,TGTGCCAGCAGTCTACAGGGTGTGCAGACCCAGTACTTC
-,TRBJ1-5,-,TRBV5-1,CASSLAEESRTTNQPQHF,TGCGCCAGCAGCTTGGCCGAAGAGAGTAGGACTACAAATCAGCCCCAGCATTTT
TRBD1,TRBJ2-3,-,TRBV29-1,CSASGQAVTDTQYF,TGCAGCGCTTCGGGACAGGCGGTAACAGATACGCAGTATTTT
TRBD2,TRBJ2-1,-,TRBV28,CASSSWTSGGTDNEQFF,TGTGCCAGCAGTTCCTGGACTAGCGGGGGGACAGACAATGAGCAGTTCTTC
TRBD1,TRBJ2-6,-,TRBV4-3,CASSQEPGGPGANVLTF,TGCGCCAGCAGCCAAGAACCAGGGGGCCCTGGGGCCAACGTCCTGACTTTC
TRBD2,TRBJ2-3,-,TRBV15,CATSTGTSSPDTQYF,TGTGCCACCAGTACCGGGACTAGTAGCCCAGATACGCAGTATTTT
TRBD1,TRBJ1-6,-,TRBV7-2,CASGTGSLFTLHF,TGTGCCAGCGGGACAGGGAGTTTGTTCACCCTCCACTTT
TRBD1,TRBJ1-5,-,TRBV18,CASSRPGQGGQPQHF,TGTGCCAGCTCACGTCCGGGACAGGGCGGTCAGCCCCAGCATTTT
TRBD2,TRBJ2-2,-,TRBV7-2,CASSFSGGPTGELFF,TGTGCCAGCAGCTTTAGCGGGGGACCCACCGGGGAGCTGTTTTTT
TRBD1,TRBJ2-4,-,TRBV4-3,CASSQDWGQSRSEYF,TGCGCCAGCAGCCAAGATTGGGGACAGTCCCGGAGCGAGTACTTC
TRBD1,TRBJ1-6,-,TRBV4-3,CASSQEGQGVNSPLHF,TGCGCCAGCAGCCAAGAAGGACAGGGAGTAAACTCACCCCTCCACTTT
-,TRBJ2-7,-,TRBV6-2/TRBV6-3,CASSYSVEYYEQYF,TGTGCCAGCAGTTACTCGGTTGAGTACTACGAGCAGTACTTC
TRBD1,TRBJ1-4,-,TRBV19,CASSMGQPEKLFF,TGTGCCAGTAGTATGGGACAGCCTGAAAAACTGTTTTTT
-,TRBJ2-7,-,TRBV5-1,CASSLVLGQFSYEQYF,TGCGCCAGCAGCTTGGTTTTGGGGCAATTCTCCTACGAGCAGTACTTC
-,TRBJ1-2,-,TRBV6-5,CASSRRQNSYGYTF,TGTGCCAGCAGTCGTCGACAGAACTCCTATGGCTACACCTTC
TRBD2,TRBJ2-1,-,TRBV7-2,CASSFPRENGRYEQFF,TGTGCCAGCAGCTTCCCGCGGGAGAATGGTCGCTATGAGCAGTTCTTC
-,TRBJ1-4,-,TRBV4-2,CASSQARGEKLFF,TGTGCCAGCAGCCAGGCCCGCGGGGAAAAACTGTTTTTT